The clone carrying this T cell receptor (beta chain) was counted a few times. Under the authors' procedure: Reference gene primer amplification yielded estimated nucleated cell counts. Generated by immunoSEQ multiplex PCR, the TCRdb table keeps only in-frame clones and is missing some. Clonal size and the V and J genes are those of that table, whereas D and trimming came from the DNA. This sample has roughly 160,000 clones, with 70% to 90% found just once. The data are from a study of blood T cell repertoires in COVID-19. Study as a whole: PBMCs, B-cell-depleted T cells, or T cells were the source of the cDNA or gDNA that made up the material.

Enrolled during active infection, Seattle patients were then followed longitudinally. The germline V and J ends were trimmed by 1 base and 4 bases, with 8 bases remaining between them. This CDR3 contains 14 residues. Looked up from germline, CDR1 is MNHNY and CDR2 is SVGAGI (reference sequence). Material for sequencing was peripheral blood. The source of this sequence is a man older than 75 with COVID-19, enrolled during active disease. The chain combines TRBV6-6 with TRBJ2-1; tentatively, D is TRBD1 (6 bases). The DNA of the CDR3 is TGTGCCAGCAGTTACTATACAGGGTACAATGAGCAGTTCTTC. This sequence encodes CASSYYTGYNEQFF.